This T cell receptor beta chain originates from a study of beta chain features in type 1 diabetes. The overall study: Investigators examined around 98 million sorted cells across all samples. General study findings and limits: Lower insertion and higher deletion counts appeared at VDJ junctions in type 1 diabetes patients.

There are a few counts of this clone. Its antigen is undetermined. By way of CD45RO/CCR7/CD25/CD127/CD95/CD27, the CD4+ regulatory, stem cell-like memory, central memory and naive cells were sorted. Germline-derived CDR1 and CDR2 are MNHNS and SASEGT. CDR3 size: 10 residues. Trimming took off 2 bases at V and 5 bases at J, with 1 base between the two ends. Expressed TCRB transcripts were sequenced because the entire RNA isolate underwent reverse transcription. Clones were read by immunoSEQ multiplex PCR, and TCRdb kept only the in-frame ones, dropping some. The data contain some 900,000 clones, 17% of them singletons.

This rearrangement joins TRBV6-1 to TRBJ2-7; no firm D call. This TCR came from a woman aged 18-29 years in good health. Sequenced: naive CD4+ T cells from blood. The chain's CDR3 is CASSENEQYF. DNA of the CDR3: TGTGCCAGCAGTGAAAACGAGCAGTACTTC.